The rows below give T cell receptor beta chains drawn from one sample of a study of early T cells in non-severe SARS-CoV-2 infection. TCRdb ran MiXCR on the 5' RACE reads and lists one entry per CDR3 protein. Of tens of thousands of distinct CDR3 sequences listed, around 13% were seen once; the top ten hold around 4.3%. The sample was whole blood. These receptors all stem from an adult who was a healthcare worker with PCR-confirmed SARS-CoV-2 infection or an uninfected control (not recorded which). Both conserved end residues are part of each CDR3. Each record gives: V gene, D gene, CDR3 protein. The D gene is left open where the match is weak.

V: TRBV20-1; D: TRBD2; CDR3: CSARGPGLAGAQETQYF
V: TRBV3-1; D: -; CDR3: CASSQDLFETMVTEAFF
V: TRBV3-1; D: -; CDR3: CASSQSTGYTF
V: TRBV29-1; D: -; CDR3: CSVEGEERGDNEQFF
V: TRBV6-5; D: -; CDR3: CASSYSVTSTGELFF
V: TRBV20-1; D: -; CDR3: CSARDPLERSEKLFF
V: TRBV25-1; D: -; CDR3: CASSESGALVNIQYF
V: TRBV20-1; D: -; CDR3: CSASWGHEQYF
V: TRBV2; D: -; CDR3: CASSEKARIGELFF
V: TRBV6-1; D: TRBD1; CDR3: CASFGQGYTEAFF
V: TRBV2; D: -; CDR3: CASSEETNYGYTF
V: TRBV19; D: -; CDR3: CASSAGASRGYGYTF